The 20 T cell receptor beta chains below come from one sample, sequenced in a study of CD8 T cells in ankylosing spondylitis. TCRdb called the 5' RACE reads again in MiXCR, with one record for every CDR3 protein. The data show 200,000 to 250,000 distinct CDR3 sequences, 7.5% to 9.5% seen once. The source material was blood, either unsorted or a sorted T cell fraction (not recorded which). The receptors come from a female donor with ankylosing spondylitis or in good health (not recorded which).

This clonotype has at least ten counts. V gene TRBV9 combines with J gene TRBJ1-1, with TRBD1 identical over 8 bases. J was trimmed by 6 bases and V by 3 bases; bases with no gene match: 7. The length of the CDR3 is 14 residues. In germline, CDR1 is SGDLS, CDR2 YYNGEE. The CDR3 DNA reads as TGTGCCAGCAGCGCCCGGACAGGGTATGCTGAAGCTTTCTTT. The encoded protein is CASSARTGYAEAFF.

The sample holds many counts of this clonotype. This chain links TRBV15 with TRBJ2-3; TRBD2 aligns across 8 bases. The CDR3 runs 16 residues. V trimming: 0 bases; J trimming: 4 bases; junction bases outside the gene matches: 6. From germline, CDR1 is LNHNV and CDR2 YYDKDF (reference sequence). The CDR3 sequence is CATSRDSGGRADTQYF. In nucleotides, the CDR3 is TGTGCCACCAGCAGAGATTCGGGAGGGCGGGCAGATACGCAGTATTTT.

This clonotype has a count of ten or more. The chain employs TRBV12-3 or TRBV12-4 and TRBJ1-1; D is unclear. The CDR3 covers 13 residues. The ends were cut back, 7 bases at V and 4 bases at J, with 13 bases in the middle. The CDR3 protein is CASTFHDSTEAFF. DNA for the CDR3: TGTGCCAGCACCTTCCACGATTCCACTGAAGCTTTCTTT.

This clonotype was counted many times. This chain uses TRBV20-1 with TRBJ2-5, with D unresolved. Per the germline V gene, CDR1 is DFQATT and CDR2 is SNEGSKA (reference sequence). CDR3 length: 13 amino acids. The V gene lost 3 bases and the J gene lost 5 bases, with 13 bases spanning the gap. This CDR3 reads CSASLSERETQYF. CDR3 nucleotide sequence: TGCAGTGCTAGTTTGAGTGAGAGGGAGACCCAGTACTTC.

In this sample, this clonotype turned up many times. The chain couples TRBV20-1 to TRBJ2-7; 13 positions match TRBD2. The CDR3 is 16 residues long. V lost 0 bases, J lost 3 bases, and 5 bases stayed unmatched. Looked up from germline, CDR1 is DFQATT and CDR2 is SNEGSKA (reference sequence). CDR3 sequence (DNA): TGCAGTGCTAGAGATCTCTGGACTAGCGGGAGCTACGAGCAGTACTTC. It specifies CSARDLWTSGSYEQYF.

This clonotype was counted at least ten times. The chain carries TRBV3-1 and TRBJ1-5, with D possibly matching TRBD1 (5 bases). The V end was cut by 4 bases, the J end by 2 bases, with 12 bases between. The CDR3 consists of 15 residues. Looked up from germline, CDR1 is LGHDT and CDR2 is YNNKEL (reference sequence). The CDR3 coding sequence is TGTGCCAGCAGCCGGAACAGGTTTGGCAATCAGCCCCAGCATTTT. Its translation is CASSRNRFGNQPQHF.

This clonotype showed up just a few times. The chain links TRBV10-3 to TRBJ2-7; tentatively, D is TRBD1 or TRBD2 (5 bases each). CDR1 is ENHRY, CDR2 SYGVKD, per germline. V was cut by 0 bases and J by 2 bases, with 8 bases left in between. The CDR3 covers 14 residues. Written as DNA, the CDR3 is TGTGCCATCAGTGAGTCTTTGGGACCCTACGAGCAGTACTTC. Translated: CAISESLGPYEQYF.

The table lists this clonotype with many counts. The rearrangement uses TRBV6-2 or TRBV6-3 and TRBJ1-5; possible D gene TRBD1, 5 bases. V lost 2 bases, J lost 6 bases, and 11 bases lay in between. The length of the CDR3 is 14 residues. Germline V gene sequence: CDR1 MNHEY, CDR2 SVGEGT. The CDR3 protein is CASSYGRGGQPQHF. CDR3 nucleotides: TGTGCCAGCAGTTACGGGAGGGGCGGTCAGCCCCAGCATTTT.

This clonotype was found many times. V is TRBV27 and J is TRBJ2-1, with D possibly being TRBD1 (6 bases). CDR1 is MNHEY, CDR2 SMNVEV, per germline (reference sequence). This CDR3 has 15 residues. The V and J ends lost 4 bases and 0 bases respectively, with 10 bases between them. The DNA for the CDR3 is TGTGCCAGCAGTTCACAGGGATCCTCCTACAATGAGCAGTTCTTC. Its protein is CASSSQGSSYNEQFF.

This clonotype was counted at least ten times. This chain connects TRBV6-2 or TRBV6-3 to TRBJ2-2, with D unresolved. Trimming shortened V by 2 bases and J by 1 base, and 5 bases separated the two germline ends. This CDR3 spans 14 amino acids. Germline V CDR1 and CDR2: MNHEY, SVGEGT. The CDR3 is CASSYRKNTGELFF. CDR3 DNA: TGTGCCAGCAGTTACCGGAAGAACACCGGGGAGCTGTTTTTT.

As concerns this clonotype: A much larger clone is a single base away; this may be a read error. The CDR3 is CASSLESSKRAFF. DNA for the CDR3: TGTGCCAGCAGCTTAGAGTCATCAAAAAGGGCGTTCTTC. The rearrangement links TRBV7-2 to TRBJ2-1; no reliable D call. The CDR3 is 13 residues long. Trimming stripped 1 base from V and 15 bases from J, with 16 bases between. Germline V gene data show CDR1 as SGHTA and CDR2 as FQGNSA.

This clonotype has at least ten counts. The rearrangement links TRBV6-1 to TRBJ2-7; a weak D match, TRBD2 (6 bases). The CDR3 length is 16 residues. From germline, CDR1 is MNHNS and CDR2 SASEGT. The V end lost 3 bases, the J end lost 0 bases, and 15 bases lay between the germline ends. CDR3 nucleotides: TGTGCCAGCAGTGAGGTCGAGGGAGGTGGCTCCTACGAGCAGTACTTC. Translated: CASSEVEGGGSYEQYF.

This clonotype occurred many times. The chain recombines TRBV20-1 with TRBJ1-1; D call uncertain. With 6 bases removed from V and 1 base from J, the gap between germline ends came to 15 bases. The CDR3 extends over 14 amino acids. CDR1 is DFQATT, CDR2 SNEGSKA, per germline (reference sequence). The CDR3 region has the DNA TGCAGTGCCCCGATGCCTCACCAGAACACTGAAGCTTTCTTT. Translation gives CSAPMPHQNTEAFF.

The chain combines TRBV7-9 with TRBJ1-2, with D possibly matching TRBD1 (5 bases). From germline, CDR1 is SEHNR and CDR2 FQNEAQ (reference sequence). The V end lost 1 base, the J end lost 6 bases, and 6 bases lay between the germline ends. The CDR3 sequence is 12 residues long. DNA for the CDR3: TGTGCCAGCAGCTTAGAACAGGATGGCTACACCTTC. The encoded protein is CASSLEQDGYTF.

On this clonotype: A much more abundant neighbour one base away suggests this may be a read error. V usage is TRBV7-6 and J usage is TRBJ2-7, with D possibly called TRBD1 or TRBD2 (6 bases each). In germline, CDR1 is SGHVS, CDR2 FNYEAQ. This CDR3 is built from 15 residues. The CDR3 spells CASSLGDGGLGEHYF. The CDR3 nucleotides are TGTGCCAGCAGCTTAGGGGATGGGGGGCTTGGTGAGCATTACTTC.

Many counts were recorded for this clonotype. J is TRBJ1-4 and V is TRBV4-1; no reliable D call. The ends were cut back, 2 bases at V and 8 bases at J, with 15 bases in the middle. In germline, CDR1 is MGHRA, CDR2 YSYEKL. The CDR3 has 15 amino acids. The CDR3 nucleotides read TGCGCCAGCAGCCAACGACTGGAACGAGGAGAAAAACTGTTTTTT. It codes for CASSQRLERGEKLFF.

Ten or more counts support this clonotype. The chain links TRBV29-1 to TRBJ1-1, with 9 bases lining up with TRBD1. The CDR3 extends over 16 amino acids. Germline CDR1 and CDR2: SQVTM and ANQGSEA. V trimming: 0 bases; J trimming: 1 base; junction bases outside the gene matches: 6. CDR3 sequence (DNA): TGCAGCGTTGAAGATCAACCGGGACAGGGGAACACTGAAGCTTTCTTT. Protein: CSVEDQPGQGNTEAFF.

This clonotype has just a few counts. J is TRBJ2-5 and V is TRBV7-9; 8 positions match TRBD2. Germline V gene sequence: CDR1 SEHNR, CDR2 FQNEAQ (reference sequence). Trimming at V came to 6 bases and at J to 7 bases, leaving 7 bases not matched to a gene. The CDR3 is made up of 13 amino acids. CDR3 amino acids: CASRGLAGRTQYF. CDR3 nucleotides: TGTGCCAGCAGAGGGCTAGCGGGCCGGACCCAGTACTTC.

This clonotype was detected many times. The chain links TRBV20-1 to TRBJ2-1; TRBD2 is a possible D gene (6 bases). Trimming shortened V by 5 bases and J by 7 bases, and 9 bases separated the two germline ends. The CDR3 is 11 amino acids. Germline V CDR1 and CDR2: DFQATT, SNEGSKA (reference sequence). Here the CDR3 DNA reads TGCAGTGCTGAACGGGGGAATGAGCAGTTCTTC. This gives the protein CSAERGNEQFF.

This clonotype appeared many times. The chain joins TRBV6-1 to TRBJ2-1, with D tentatively TRBD2 (5 bases). Germline V gene sequence: CDR1 MNHNS, CDR2 SASEGT. V was shortened by 7 bases and J by 4 bases, with 17 bases between the two germline ends. This CDR3 has 15 amino acids. The CDR3 bases are TGTGCCAGCAAACCAAGGGCGGAGGCATACAATGAGCAGTTCTTC. This translates into CASKPRAEAYNEQFF.